This T cell receptor beta chain was sequenced during a study of beta chain features in type 1 diabetes. Whole-study results and caveats: When Type 1 diabetes patients were examined, their TCRB CDR3s proved moderately but significantly shorter in all four CD4+ subsets.

Turning to this clone: The antigen remains unidentified. A read error may account for a junction end that differs from germline.

All of the isolated RNA was reverse transcribed, so expressed TCRB transcripts were sequenced. TCRdb's copy holds only in-frame clones and misses some; the assay was immunoSEQ multiplex PCR. There are fewer than 350,000 clones in the sample; 15% occur only once, and approximately 0.015% lies in the top ten. The CDR3 covers 11 residues. Germline CDR1 is GTSNPN and CDR2 is SVGIG (reference sequence). This clonotype was sampled from a man in his late teens or twenties with type 1 diabetes. The chain links TRBV30 to TRBJ1-2, with 9 bases lining up with TRBD1. The sequencing sample was made of naive CD4+ T cells from blood. The CDR3 bases are TGTGCCTGGAGTACAATGGGGGACAGGGTCTTC. Residues: CAWSTMGDRVF.